This TCR beta chain stems from a study of blood T cell repertoires in COVID-19. Overall study context: Spain, Italy and the United States supplied samples that represented acute and convalescent COVID-19.

From germline, CDR1 is MGHRA and CDR2 YSYEKL. With 3 bases removed from V and 0 bases from J, the gap between germline ends came to 11 bases. This CDR3 is 15 amino acids long. Profiling relied on immunoSEQ multiplex PCR, and the TCRdb table lists in-frame clones only, not all of them. The table includes nearly 250,000 clones, 90% detected once. The rearrangement uses TRBV4-1 and TRBJ1-1; tentative D call: TRBD1 (5 bases). This TCR was recovered from a man over 45 who had been exposed to COVID-19. The source material was PBMCs or T cells enriched from blood (not recorded which). CDR3 protein: CASSQPGLMNTEAFF. The CDR3 DNA reads TGCGCCAGCAGCCAGCCGGGACTCATGAACACTGAAGCTTTCTTT.